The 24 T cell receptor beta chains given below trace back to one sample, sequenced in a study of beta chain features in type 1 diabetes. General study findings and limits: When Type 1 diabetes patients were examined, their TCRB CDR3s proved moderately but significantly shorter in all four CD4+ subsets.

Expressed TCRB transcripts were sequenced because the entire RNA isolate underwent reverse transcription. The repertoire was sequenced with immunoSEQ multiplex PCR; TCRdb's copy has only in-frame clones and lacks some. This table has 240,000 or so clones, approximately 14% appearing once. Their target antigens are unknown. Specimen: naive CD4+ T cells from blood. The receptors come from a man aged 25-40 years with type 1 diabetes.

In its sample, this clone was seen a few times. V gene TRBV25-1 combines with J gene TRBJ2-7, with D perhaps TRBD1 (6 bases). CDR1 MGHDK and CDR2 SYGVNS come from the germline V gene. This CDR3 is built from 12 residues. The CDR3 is CARGRGYYEQYF. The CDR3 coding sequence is TGTGCTCGGGGCAGGGGCTACTACGAGCAGTACTTC.

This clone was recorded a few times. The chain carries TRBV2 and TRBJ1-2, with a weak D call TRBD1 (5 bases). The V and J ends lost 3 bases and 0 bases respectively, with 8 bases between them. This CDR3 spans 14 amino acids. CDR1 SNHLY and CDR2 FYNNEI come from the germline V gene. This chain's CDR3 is CASSDDSPNYGYTF. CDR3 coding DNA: TGTGCCAGCAGTGACGACAGCCCTAACTATGGCTACACCTTC.

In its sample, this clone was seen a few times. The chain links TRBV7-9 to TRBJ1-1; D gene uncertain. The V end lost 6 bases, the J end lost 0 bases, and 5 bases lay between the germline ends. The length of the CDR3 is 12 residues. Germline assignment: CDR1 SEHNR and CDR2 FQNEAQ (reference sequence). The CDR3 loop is CASRAVNTEAFF. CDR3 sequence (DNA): TGTGCCAGCAGGGCAGTGAACACTGAAGCTTTCTTT.

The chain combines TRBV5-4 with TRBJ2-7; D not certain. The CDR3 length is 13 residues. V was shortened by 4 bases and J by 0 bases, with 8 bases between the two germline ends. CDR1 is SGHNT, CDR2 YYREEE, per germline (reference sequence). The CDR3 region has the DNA TGTGCCAGCAGCCCCGGTGGCTCCTACGAGCAGTACTTC. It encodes CASSPGGSYEQYF. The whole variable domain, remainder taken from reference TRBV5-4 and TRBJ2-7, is ETGVTQSPTHLIKTRGQQVTLRCSSQSGHNTVSWYQQALGQGPQFIFQYYREEENGRGNFPPRFSGLQFPNYSSELNVNALELDDSALYLCASSPGGSYEQYFGPGTRLTVT.

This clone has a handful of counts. In DNA form, the CDR3 reads TGTGCCAGTAACTCCGGGACAGGAGGAAATCAGCCCCAGCATTTT. Translation gives CASNSGTGGNQPQHF. V gene TRBV19 combines with J gene TRBJ1-5; 8 nucleotides match TRBD1. Germline assignment: CDR1 LNHDA and CDR2 SQIVND (reference sequence). J gave up 4 bases and V 7 bases, and 9 bases lay outside the gene matches. There are 15 residues in the CDR3. Using reference TRBV19 and TRBJ1-5 for the parts outside the CDR3, the full variable domain is DGGITQSPKYLFRKEGQNVTLSCEQNLNHDAMYWYRQDPGQGLRLIYYSQIVNDFQKGDIAEGYSVSREKKESFPLTVTSAQKNPTAFYLCASNSGTGGNQPQHFGDGTRLSIL.

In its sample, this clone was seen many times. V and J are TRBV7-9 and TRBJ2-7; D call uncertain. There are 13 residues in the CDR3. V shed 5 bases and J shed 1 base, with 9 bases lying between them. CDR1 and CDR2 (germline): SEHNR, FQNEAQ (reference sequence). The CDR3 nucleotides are TGTGCCAGCAGCGCTGACTCGTCCTACGAGCAGTACTTC. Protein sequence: CASSADSSYEQYF. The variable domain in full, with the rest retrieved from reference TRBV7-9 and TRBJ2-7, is DTGVSQNPRHKITKRGQNVTFRCDPISEHNRLYWYRQTLGQGPEFLTYFQNEAQLEKSRLLSDRFSAERPKGSFSTLEIQRTEQGDSAMYLCASSADSSYEQYFGPGTRLTVT.

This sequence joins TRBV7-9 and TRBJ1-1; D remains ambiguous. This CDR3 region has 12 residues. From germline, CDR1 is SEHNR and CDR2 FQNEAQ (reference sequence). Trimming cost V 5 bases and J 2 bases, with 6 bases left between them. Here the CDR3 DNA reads TGTGCCAGCAGCCAACAAAACACTGAAGCTTTCTTT. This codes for CASSQQNTEAFF.

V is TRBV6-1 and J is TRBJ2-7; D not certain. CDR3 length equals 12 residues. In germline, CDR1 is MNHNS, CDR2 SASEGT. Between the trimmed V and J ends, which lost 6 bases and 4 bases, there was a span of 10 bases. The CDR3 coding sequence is TGTGCCAGCAGCGAGCTACCATACGAGCAGTACTTC. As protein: CASSELPYEQYF.

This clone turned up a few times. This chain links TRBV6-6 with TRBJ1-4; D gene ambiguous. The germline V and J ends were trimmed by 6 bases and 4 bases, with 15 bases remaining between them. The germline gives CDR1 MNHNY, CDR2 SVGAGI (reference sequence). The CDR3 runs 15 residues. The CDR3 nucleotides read TGTGCCAGCAGCCCTCCTCTGCGGGGTAATGAAAAACTGTTTTTT. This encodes CASSPPLRGNEKLFF.

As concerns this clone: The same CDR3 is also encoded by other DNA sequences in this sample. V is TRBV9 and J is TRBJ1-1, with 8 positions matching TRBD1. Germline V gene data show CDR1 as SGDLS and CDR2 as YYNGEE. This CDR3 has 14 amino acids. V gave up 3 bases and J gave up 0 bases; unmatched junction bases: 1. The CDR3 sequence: CASSAGQVNTEAFF. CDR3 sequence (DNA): TGTGCCAGCAGCGCGGGACAGGTGAACACTGAAGCTTTCTTT. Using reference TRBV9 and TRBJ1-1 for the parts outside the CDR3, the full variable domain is DSGVTQTPKHLITATGQRVTLRCSPRSGDLSVYWYQQSLDQGLQFLIQYYNGEERAKGNILERFSAQQFPDLHSELNLSSLELGDSALYFCASSAGQVNTEAFFGQGTRLTVV.

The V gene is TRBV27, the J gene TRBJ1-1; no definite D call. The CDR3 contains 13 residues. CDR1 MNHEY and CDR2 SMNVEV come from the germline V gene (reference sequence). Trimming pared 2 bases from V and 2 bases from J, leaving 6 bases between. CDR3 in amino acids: CASSLRENTEAFF. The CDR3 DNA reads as TGTGCCAGCAGTTTAAGAGAAAACACTGAAGCTTTCTTT.

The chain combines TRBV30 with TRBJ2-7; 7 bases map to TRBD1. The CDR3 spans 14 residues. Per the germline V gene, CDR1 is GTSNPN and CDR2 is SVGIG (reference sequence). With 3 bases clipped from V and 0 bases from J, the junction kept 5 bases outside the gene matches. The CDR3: CAWRADRSSYEQYF. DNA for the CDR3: TGTGCCTGGAGAGCGGACAGGAGCTCCTACGAGCAGTACTTC.

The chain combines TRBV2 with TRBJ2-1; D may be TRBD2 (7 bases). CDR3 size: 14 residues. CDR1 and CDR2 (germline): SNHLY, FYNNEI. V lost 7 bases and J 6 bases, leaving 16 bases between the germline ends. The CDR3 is CASMERDIPNEQFF. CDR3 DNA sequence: TGTGCCAGCATGGAGCGGGACATCCCCAATGAGCAGTTCTTC.

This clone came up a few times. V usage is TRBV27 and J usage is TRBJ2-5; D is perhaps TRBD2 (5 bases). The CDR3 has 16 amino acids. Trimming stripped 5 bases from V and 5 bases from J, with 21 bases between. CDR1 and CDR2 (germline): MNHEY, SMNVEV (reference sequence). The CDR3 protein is CASSKLAMPLAETQYF. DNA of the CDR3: TGTGCCAGCAGTAAGCTAGCCATGCCCTTAGCCGAGACCCAGTACTTC.

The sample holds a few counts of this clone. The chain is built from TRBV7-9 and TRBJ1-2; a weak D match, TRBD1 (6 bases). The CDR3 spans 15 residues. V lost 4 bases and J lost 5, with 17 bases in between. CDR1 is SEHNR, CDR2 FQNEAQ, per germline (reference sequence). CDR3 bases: TGTGCCAGCAGCTCGAGGGACACCCCAGTTTATGGCTACACCTTC. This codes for CASSSRDTPVYGYTF. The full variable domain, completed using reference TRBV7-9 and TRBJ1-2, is DTGVSQNPRHKITKRGQNVTFRCDPISEHNRLYWYRQTLGQGPEFLTYFQNEAQLEKSRLLSDRFSAERPKGSFSTLEIQRTEQGDSAMYLCASSSRDTPVYGYTFGSGTRLTVV.

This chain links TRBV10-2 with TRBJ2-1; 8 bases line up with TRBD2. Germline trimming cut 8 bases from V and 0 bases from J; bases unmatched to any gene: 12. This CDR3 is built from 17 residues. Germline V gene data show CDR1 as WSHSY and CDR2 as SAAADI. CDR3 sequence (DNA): TGCGCCAGCTCTTATCTAGCGGGCACCGCCTCCTACAATGAGCAGTTCTTC. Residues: CASSYLAGTASYNEQFF.

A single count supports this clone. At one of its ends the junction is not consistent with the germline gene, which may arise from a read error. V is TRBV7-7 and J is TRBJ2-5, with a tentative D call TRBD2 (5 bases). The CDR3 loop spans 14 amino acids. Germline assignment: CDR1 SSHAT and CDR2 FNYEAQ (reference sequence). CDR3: CASSLGPTGETQYF. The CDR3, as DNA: TGTGCTAGCAGCTTAGGCCCTACGGGGGAGACCCAGTACTTC.

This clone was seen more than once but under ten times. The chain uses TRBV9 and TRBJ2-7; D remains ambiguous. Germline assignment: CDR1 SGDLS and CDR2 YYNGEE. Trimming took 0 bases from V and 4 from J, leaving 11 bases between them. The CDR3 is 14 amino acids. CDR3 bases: TGTGCCAGCAGCGTAGGAGAACCTAAATACGAGCAGTACTTC. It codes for CASSVGEPKYEQYF.

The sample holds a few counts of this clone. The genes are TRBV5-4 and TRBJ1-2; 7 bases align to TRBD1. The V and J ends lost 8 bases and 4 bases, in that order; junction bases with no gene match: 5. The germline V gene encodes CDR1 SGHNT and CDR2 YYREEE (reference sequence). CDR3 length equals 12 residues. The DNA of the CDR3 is TGTGCCAGTGGGGACAGTAGCTATGGCTACACCTTC. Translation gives CASGDSSYGYTF.

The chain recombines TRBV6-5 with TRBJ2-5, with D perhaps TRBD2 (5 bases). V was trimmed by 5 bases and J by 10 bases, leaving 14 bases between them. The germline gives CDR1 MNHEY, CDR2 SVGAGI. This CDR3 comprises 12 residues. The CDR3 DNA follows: TGTGCCAGCAGTCCCTTGGGGAGACGCCAGTACTTC. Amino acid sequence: CASSPLGRRQYF.

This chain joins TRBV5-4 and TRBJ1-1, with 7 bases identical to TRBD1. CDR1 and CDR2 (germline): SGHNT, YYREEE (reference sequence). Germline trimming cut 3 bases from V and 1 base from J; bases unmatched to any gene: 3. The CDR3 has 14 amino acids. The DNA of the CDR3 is TGTGCCAGCAGCTCGGGACAGCAGAACACTGAAGCTTTCTTT. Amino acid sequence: CASSSGQQNTEAFF.

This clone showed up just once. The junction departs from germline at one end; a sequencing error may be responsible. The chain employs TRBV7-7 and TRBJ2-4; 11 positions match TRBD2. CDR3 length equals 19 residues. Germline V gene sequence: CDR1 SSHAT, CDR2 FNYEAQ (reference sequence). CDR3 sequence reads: CASSLQLAGGPLAKNIQYF. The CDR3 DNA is TGTGCTAGCAGCTTACAGCTAGCGGGGGGCCCGTTAGCCAAAAACATTCAGTACTTC.

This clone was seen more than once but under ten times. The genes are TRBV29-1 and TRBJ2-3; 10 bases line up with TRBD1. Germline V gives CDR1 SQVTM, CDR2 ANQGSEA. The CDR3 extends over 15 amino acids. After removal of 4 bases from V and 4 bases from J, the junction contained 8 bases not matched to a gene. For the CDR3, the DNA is TGCAGCGTTGGGGACAGGGGCCTGGGCGCAGATACGCAGTATTTT. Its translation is CSVGDRGLGADTQYF.

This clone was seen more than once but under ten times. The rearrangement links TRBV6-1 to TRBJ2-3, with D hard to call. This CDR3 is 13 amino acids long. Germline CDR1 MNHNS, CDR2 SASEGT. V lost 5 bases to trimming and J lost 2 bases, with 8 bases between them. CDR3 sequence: CASSPPNTDTQYF. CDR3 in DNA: TGTGCCAGCAGTCCTCCTAACACAGATACGCAGTATTTT.